Shown below are 18 T cell receptor beta chains from a single sample sequenced in a study of blood T cell repertoires in COVID-19. Clones were sequenced by immunoSEQ multiplex PCR, and TCRdb holds only the in-frame ones, with some missing. The sample yields 340,000 or so clones, more than 75% seen once. The sequencing sample was made of peripheral blood. These receptors were obtained from a man between 45 and 60 years old with active or convalescent COVID-19.

This chain joins TRBV19 and TRBJ1-5, with 8 bases matching TRBD1. Germline CDR1 is LNHDA and CDR2 is SQIVND (reference sequence). The CDR3 spans 13 residues. Trimming cost V 6 bases and J 5 bases; bases outside gene matches: 3. CDR3 nucleotide sequence: TGTGCCAGTAGAGACAGGGGCTATCAGCCCCAGCATTTT. Its translation: CASRDRGYQPQHF.

The genes are TRBV5-1 and TRBJ2-7, with 11 bases lining up with TRBD2. The CDR3 has 15 residues. V was pared by 4 bases and J by 2 bases, with 5 bases of the junction left unmatched. The germline V gene has CDR1 SGHRS and CDR2 YFSETQ. Here the CDR3 DNA reads TGCGCCAGCAGCATCAATAGCGGGAGGGCCTACGAGCAGTACTTC. Amino acid sequence: CASSINSGRAYEQYF.

For the CDR3, the DNA is TGTGCCAGCTCACTAAACACGATCACAGATACGCAGTATTTT. Encoded protein: CASSLNTITDTQYF. V gene TRBV18 combines with J gene TRBJ2-3; D is undetermined. Trimming took off 4 bases at V and 2 bases at J, with 10 bases between the two ends. The germline CDR1 and CDR2 sequences are KGHSH and LQKENI. This CDR3 is built from 14 residues.

The gene calls are TRBV19 and TRBJ1-1; D call uncertain. Trimming stripped 7 bases from V and 2 bases from J, with 8 bases between. The CDR3 contains 12 residues. Germline CDR1 is LNHDA and CDR2 is SQIVND (reference sequence). CDR3 protein: CASTRLNTEAFF. CDR3 DNA sequence: TGTGCCAGTACCCGACTAAACACTGAAGCTTTCTTT.

This chain joins TRBV3-1 (or the pseudogene TRBV3-2) and TRBJ1-3; 7 bases fit TRBD1. This CDR3 region has 20 residues. J gave up 0 bases and V 3 bases, and 17 bases lay outside the gene matches. In germline, CDR1 is LGHDT, CDR2 YNNKEL (reference sequence). The CDR3 is CASSHAPSGTAIISGNTIYF. In nucleotides, the CDR3 is TGTGCCAGCAGCCACGCCCCTTCAGGGACAGCGATTATCTCTGGAAACACCATATATTTT.

CDR3 sequence: CASSLGLAGHNEQFF. The CDR3, as DNA: TGTGCCAGCTCGCTCGGACTAGCGGGTCACAATGAGCAGTTCTTC. The chain employs TRBV18 and TRBJ2-1, with TRBD2 matching 11 bases. The V gene's germline CDR1 is KGHSH and CDR2 LQKENI. CDR3 length: 15 residues. The trim removed 6 bases at V and 5 bases at J, leaving 6 bases unmatched.

This rearrangement joins TRBV27 to TRBJ2-3; D gene uncertain. V lost 5 bases to trimming and J lost 3 bases, with 12 bases between them. The CDR3 runs to 14 residues. CDR1 and CDR2 from the germline V gene are MNHEY and SMNVEV (reference sequence). The CDR3 reads CASSGSTVTDTQYF. The CDR3 bases are TGTGCCAGCAGTGGGTCGACTGTTACAGATACGCAGTATTTT.

J is TRBJ2-1 and V is TRBV19; 8 bases are shared with TRBD2. The length of the CDR3 is 15 residues. Germline V gene sequence: CDR1 LNHDA, CDR2 SQIVND (reference sequence). V lost 6 bases, J lost 8 bases, and 12 bases stayed unmatched. The CDR3 is CASSYAGGESYEQFF. The CDR3 DNA reads TGTGCCAGTAGCTACGCGGGAGGAGAGAGCTATGAGCAGTTCTTC. Supplemented by reference TRBV19 and TRBJ2-1, the full variable domain reads DGGITQSPKYLFRKEGQNVTLSCEQNLNHDAMYWYRQDPGQGLRLIYYSQIVNDFQKGDIAEGYSVSREKKESFPLTVTSAQKNPTAFYLCASSYAGGESYEQFFGPGTRLTVL.

V and J are TRBV4-1 and TRBJ1-4; no definite D call. Per the germline V gene, CDR1 is MGHRA and CDR2 is YSYEKL. The CDR3 has 15 residues. V shed 0 bases and J shed 0 bases, with 5 bases lying between them. CDR3 nucleotides: TGCGCCAGCAGCCAAGAGCCGGCAACTAATGAAAAACTGTTTTTT. This translates into CASSQEPATNEKLFF.

The chain links TRBV18 to TRBJ2-3, with D maybe TRBD2 (5 bases). Per the germline V gene, CDR1 is KGHSH and CDR2 is LQKENI. The length of the CDR3 is 14 residues. Trimming pared 6 bases from V and 3 bases from J, leaving 13 bases between. The CDR3 loop reads CASSPTRGTDTQYF. CDR3 sequence (DNA): TGTGCCAGCTCGCCCACTAGAGGGACAGATACGCAGTATTTT.

The V and J genes are TRBV27 and TRBJ1-6, with D possibly being TRBD1 (6 bases). The V gene lost 2 bases and the J gene lost 6 bases, with 14 bases spanning the gap. The CDR3 has 16 amino acids. Per the germline V gene, CDR1 is MNHEY and CDR2 is SMNVEV (reference sequence). The CDR3 region is CASSLRGAGFNSPLHF. DNA of the CDR3: TGTGCCAGCAGTTTACGGGGGGCAGGCTTTAATTCACCCCTCCACTTT.

This clone occurred once. This rearrangement joins TRBV6-5 to TRBJ2-4; a weak D match, TRBD2 (5 bases). The CDR3 runs 15 residues. Germline values: CDR1 MNHEY, CDR2 SVGAGI. V was clipped by 6 bases and J by 4 bases, with 16 bases between them. CDR3 nucleotide sequence: TGTGCCAGCAGCCCCCGAAGGAGCGGAAAAAACATTCAGTACTTC. It encodes CASSPRRSGKNIQYF.

The V gene is TRBV5-1, the J gene TRBJ2-2, with 8 bases that match TRBD1. CDR1 SGHRS and CDR2 YFSETQ come from the germline V gene. This CDR3 has 16 residues. J gave up 6 bases and V 3 bases, and 10 bases lay outside the gene matches. The CDR3 sequence is CASSYGQGGNAGELFF. The CDR3 DNA sequence: TGCGCCAGCAGCTACGGACAGGGTGGCAACGCCGGGGAGCTGTTTTTT.

The J gene is TRBJ2-1, the V gene TRBV29-1, with D perhaps matching TRBD2 (5 bases). CDR1 and CDR2 (germline): SQVTM, ANQGSEA. V dropped 1 base and J dropped 7 bases, with 11 bases sitting between them. This CDR3 contains 13 residues. The DNA of the CDR3 is TGCAGCGTTGAAGGTGCTAGCAGGAATGAGCAGTTCTTC. This gives the protein CSVEGASRNEQFF.

This clone was counted only a few times. The chain links TRBV19 to TRBJ1-5; tentative D call: TRBD1 (6 bases). Trimming took 6 bases from V and 7 from J, leaving 19 bases between them. Per the germline V gene, CDR1 is LNHDA and CDR2 is SQIVND (reference sequence). This CDR3 has 15 amino acids. The CDR3 reads CASRRRGGGSQPQHF. The CDR3 region has the DNA TGTGCCAGTAGGCGAAGGGGAGGGGGTAGCCAGCCCCAGCATTTT.

This chain links TRBV3-1 (or the pseudogene TRBV3-2) with TRBJ1-1, with no clear D. V shed 0 bases and J shed 1 base, with 6 bases lying between them. Per germline, CDR1 LGHDT and CDR2 YNNKEL (reference sequence). The CDR3 is 14 amino acids. CDR3 sequence: CASSQEYRNTEAFF. The CDR3 DNA reads as TGTGCCAGCAGCCAAGAGTATAGGAACACTGAAGCTTTCTTT.

This sequence joins TRBV9 and TRBJ2-7, with 10 bases that match TRBD1. Trimming at V came to 3 bases and at J to 3 bases, leaving 6 bases not matched to a gene. CDR3 length: 15 amino acids. CDR1 SGDLS and CDR2 YYNGEE come from the germline V gene. The CDR3 DNA sequence: TGTGCCAGCAGCGGAACCGGGACAGGGGTCTACGAGCAGTACTTC. This codes for CASSGTGTGVYEQYF.

This chain joins TRBV18 and TRBJ2-7; 9 nucleotides align to TRBD1. This CDR3 has 14 amino acids. The ends lost 4 bases at V and 6 bases at J; junction bases unmatched: 7. The V gene's germline CDR1 is KGHSH and CDR2 LQKENI. Written as DNA, the CDR3 is TGTGCCAGCTCACGGGCGAGACAGGGGGGCGAGCAGTACTTC. Encoded protein: CASSRARQGGEQYF.